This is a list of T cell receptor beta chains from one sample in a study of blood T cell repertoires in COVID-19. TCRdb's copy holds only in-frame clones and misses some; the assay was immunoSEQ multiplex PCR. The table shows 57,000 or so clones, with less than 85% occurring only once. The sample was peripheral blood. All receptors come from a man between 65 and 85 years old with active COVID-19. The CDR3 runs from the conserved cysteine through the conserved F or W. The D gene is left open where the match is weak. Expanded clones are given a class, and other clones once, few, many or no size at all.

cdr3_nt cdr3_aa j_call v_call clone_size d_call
TGTGCCTGGGATAACGGACAGGGCAATGAAAAACTGTTTTTT CAWDNGQGNEKLFF TRBJ1-4 TRBV30 NA TRBD1
TGCGCCAGCAGCCAAGGTATGACAGGGGGCGCAGATACGCAGTATTTT CASSQGMTGGADTQYF TRBJ2-3 TRBV4-3 NA TRBD1
TGCGCCAGCAGCTTGGAGGGACAGGGGTCCTCCTACGAGCAGTACTTC CASSLEGQGSSYEQYF TRBJ2-7 TRBV5-1 medium-sized TRBD1
TGTGCCGTATCTGGACAGTTCACTGAAGCTTTCTTT CAVSGQFTEAFF TRBJ1-1 TRBV6-5 NA NA
TGTGCCAGCAGCTTATACAGGGGAGAAGCCTACAATGAGCAGTTCTTC CASSLYRGEAYNEQFF TRBJ2-1 TRBV5-4 NA TRBD1
TGTGCCAGCAGTTCCTTAAGGACAGGGATCCATCAGCCCCAGCATTTT CASSSLRTGIHQPQHF TRBJ1-5 TRBV28 few TRBD1
TGCGCCAGCAGCTCCGGGACTAGCGAAACAGATACGCAGTATTTT CASSSGTSETDTQYF TRBJ2-3 TRBV5-1 NA TRBD2
TGCGCCAGCAGCAGCACCGCGGACACCATATATTTT CASSSTADTIYF TRBJ1-3 TRBV5-1 NA NA
TGTGCCAGTAGTACTCCCCAGGGGGCAGGAACTGAAGCTTTCTTT CASSTPQGAGTEAFF TRBJ1-1 TRBV19 NA TRBD1
TGTGCCAGCAGCTTGGGACCGGGACAACAATACGAGCAGTACTTC CASSLGPGQQYEQYF TRBJ2-7 TRBV5-4 NA NA
TGTGCCAGCAGGGCCCCGGGTGCCAAAAACATTCAGTACTTC CASRAPGAKNIQYF TRBJ2-4 TRBV6-5 NA NA
TGCAGCGTTGATAACAGGGGGGACACCGGGGAGCTGTTTTTT CSVDNRGDTGELFF TRBJ2-2 TRBV29-1 NA TRBD1
TGCGCCAGCAGCTTGGCCGATAGCGGGACCCAAGAGACCCAGTACTTC CASSLADSGTQETQYF TRBJ2-5 TRBV5-1 NA TRBD2
TGTGCCAGCAGAGCTAGGACAGGGGTTATGGGCGAGCAGTACTTC CASRARTGVMGEQYF TRBJ2-7 TRBV6-5 NA TRBD1
TGTGCCAGCAGTAATCCCGACAGCTACTATGGCTACACCTTC CASSNPDSYYGYTF TRBJ1-2 TRBV28 NA NA
TGTGCCACCAGCAGCTCCCCGGGTAGACGGGAGTCCTACGAGCAGTACTTC CATSSSPGRRESYEQYF TRBJ2-7 TRBV15 NA NA
TGTGCCAGCTCAAAAGGGCAGGGATTCGGGAACACTGAAGCTTTCTTT CASSKGQGFGNTEAFF TRBJ1-1 TRBV18 NA NA
TGTGCCAGCAGCCGTACCGCAGGGGTGGGCACTGAAGCTTTCTTT CASSRTAGVGTEAFF TRBJ1-1 TRBV3-1/TRBV3-2 NA NA
TGTGCCATCAGTGAGTCGATTCTAAGGTATTTT CAISESILRYF TRBJ2-3 TRBV10-3 NA NA
TGCGCGTCTCAACGGTCGCGGCAGTACACCGGGGAGCTGTTTTTT CASQRSRQYTGELFF TRBJ2-2 TRBV5-1 NA NA
TGTGCCAGCGGGGGCACCAATCAGCCCCAGCATTTT CASGGTNQPQHF TRBJ1-5 TRBV27 few NA
TGTGCCAGCAGCGAGGGGACTAGCGGGATAATCACCGGGGAGCTGTTTTTT CASSEGTSGIITGELFF TRBJ2-2 TRBV13 once TRBD2
TGTGCCAGCAGTGAAGCGAGGAGGGACAGGGGTGAAAAACTGTTTTTT CASSEARRDRGEKLFF TRBJ1-4 TRBV6-1 NA TRBD1
TGTGCCAGCAGCCCGGACAGGGGGCTCGTTGAGCAGTTCTTC CASSPDRGLVEQFF TRBJ2-1 TRBV11-2 NA TRBD1
TGTGCCAGCAGACAGGGAGTCGGCTACACCTTC CASRQGVGYTF TRBJ1-2 TRBV12-3/TRBV12-4 NA NA
TGCGCCAGCAGCTTGGTCGCCTACGAGCAGTACTTC CASSLVAYEQYF TRBJ2-7 TRBV5-1 NA NA
TGCGCCAGCAGCCCGGGACAAGGCTTCTCCTACGAGCAGTACTTC CASSPGQGFSYEQYF TRBJ2-7 TRBV5-1 few NA
TGCGCCAGCAGCTACAGAGGGATGAACACTGAAGCTTTCTTT CASSYRGMNTEAFF TRBJ1-1 TRBV4-1 NA NA
TGTGCCAGCACCGGGACAAGCACTAACTATGGCTACACCTTC CASTGTSTNYGYTF TRBJ1-2 TRBV28 NA NA
TGTGCCAGTAGGGGATCTGGGAGCTCCTACGAGCAGTACTTC CASRGSGSSYEQYF TRBJ2-7 TRBV19 once NA
TGTGCCAGCAGTTTATATCTAGGAGGGGGGGTATGGACTGAAGCTTTCTTT CASSLYLGGGVWTEAFF TRBJ1-1 TRBV27 NA NA
TGTGCCAGCAGTACCCAGGGTAGCGAAAAACTGTTTTTT CASSTQGSEKLFF TRBJ1-4 TRBV6-6 NA NA
TGTGCCAGCAGCTTTGGGACAGGGAGTCAAGAGACCCAGTACTTC CASSFGTGSQETQYF TRBJ2-5 TRBV5-5 NA TRBD1
TGCGCCAGCAGCCTAGACAGGGTCAGGGAGGAGACCCAGTACTTC CASSLDRVREETQYF TRBJ2-5 TRBV5-1 NA TRBD1
TGTGCCTCCATCTACAGGGGTTCTAACACTGAAGCTTTCTTT CASIYRGSNTEAFF TRBJ1-1 TRBV19 once TRBD1
TGTGCCTGGAGTCCACAGGGGGCAACTGGGGCCAACGTCCTGACTTTC CAWSPQGATGANVLTF TRBJ2-6 TRBV30 NA TRBD1
TGCAGCGTTGCCTATAGCGGGAGAACCAACGAGCAGTACTTC CSVAYSGRTNEQYF TRBJ2-7 TRBV29-1 NA TRBD2
TGTGCAAGTCGCGACGGGACTAGAAGCTACGAGCAGTACTTC CASRDGTRSYEQYF TRBJ2-7 TRBV12-2 NA NA
TGTGCCATCAGTGAGTCGGGGGGGCGGGAGCAGTACTTC CAISESGGREQYF TRBJ2-7 TRBV10-3 once NA
TGTGCCAGCAGTGAAAAGCTAGCCTACGAGCAGTACTTC CASSEKLAYEQYF TRBJ2-7 TRBV6-1 NA NA